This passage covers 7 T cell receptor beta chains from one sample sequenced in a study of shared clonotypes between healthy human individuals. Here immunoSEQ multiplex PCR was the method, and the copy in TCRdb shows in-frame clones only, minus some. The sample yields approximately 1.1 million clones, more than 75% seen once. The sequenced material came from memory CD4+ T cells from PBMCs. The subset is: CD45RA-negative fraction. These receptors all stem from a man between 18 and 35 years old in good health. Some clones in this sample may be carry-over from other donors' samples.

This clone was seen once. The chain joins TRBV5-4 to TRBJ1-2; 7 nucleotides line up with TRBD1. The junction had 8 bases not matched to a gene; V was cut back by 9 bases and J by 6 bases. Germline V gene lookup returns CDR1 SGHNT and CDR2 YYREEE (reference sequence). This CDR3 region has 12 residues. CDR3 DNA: TGTGCCACTACGAGACAGGGTGATGGCTACACCTTC. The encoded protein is CATTRQGDGYTF.

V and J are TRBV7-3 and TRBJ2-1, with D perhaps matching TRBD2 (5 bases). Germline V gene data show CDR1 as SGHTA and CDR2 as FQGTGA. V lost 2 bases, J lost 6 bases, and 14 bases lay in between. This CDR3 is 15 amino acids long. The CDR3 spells CASSLAARSGNEQFF. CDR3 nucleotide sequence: TGTGCCAGCAGCTTAGCGGCTAGGAGCGGCAATGAGCAGTTCTTC.

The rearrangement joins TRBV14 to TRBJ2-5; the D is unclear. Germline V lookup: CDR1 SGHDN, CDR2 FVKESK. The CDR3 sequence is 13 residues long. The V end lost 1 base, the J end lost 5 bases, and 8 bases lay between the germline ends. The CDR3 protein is CASSQGQWETQYF. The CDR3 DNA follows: TGTGCCAGCAGCCAAGGCCAGTGGGAGACCCAGTACTTC.

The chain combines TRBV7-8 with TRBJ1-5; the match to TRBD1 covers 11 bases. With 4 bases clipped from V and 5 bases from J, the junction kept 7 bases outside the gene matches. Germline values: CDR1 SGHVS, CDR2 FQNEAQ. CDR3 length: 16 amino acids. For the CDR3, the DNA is TGTGCCAGCAGCTCGTGGACAGGGGGCGGTGATCAGCCCCAGCATTTT. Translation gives CASSSWTGGGDQPQHF.

The CDR3 loop is CASSLEAMGYGYTF. In DNA, the CDR3 is TGCGCCAGCAGCTTGGAAGCGATGGGCTATGGCTACACCTTC. The chain uses TRBV5-1 and TRBJ1-2; D is unresolved. Germline-derived CDR1 and CDR2 are SGHRS and YFSETQ. With 0 bases removed from V and 4 bases from J, the gap between germline ends came to 10 bases. The length of the CDR3 is 14 residues.

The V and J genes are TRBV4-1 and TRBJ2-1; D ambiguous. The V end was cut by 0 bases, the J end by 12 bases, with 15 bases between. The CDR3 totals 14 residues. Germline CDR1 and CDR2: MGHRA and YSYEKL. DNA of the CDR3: TGCGCCAGCAGCCAAGATTACACAGCCCTGCTGCAGTTCTTC. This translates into CASSQDYTALLQFF.

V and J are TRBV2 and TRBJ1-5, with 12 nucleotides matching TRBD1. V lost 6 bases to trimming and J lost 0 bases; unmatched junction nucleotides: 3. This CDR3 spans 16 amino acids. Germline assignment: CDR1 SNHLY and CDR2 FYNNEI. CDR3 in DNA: TGTGCCAGCAGGGGGGACAGGGGGCTTAGCAATCAGCCCCAGCATTTT. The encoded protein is CASRGDRGLSNQPQHF.